This TCR beta chain emerged from a study of graft-versus-host responses after intestinal transplantation. Across the whole study: Grafts that recipients had were multivisceral, liver-intestinal, or isolated intestinal transplants. Tacrolimus and steroids were given for around three years to all recipients after anti-thymocyte globulin induction.

Generated by immunoSEQ multiplex PCR, the TCRdb table keeps only in-frame clones and is missing some. Of around 70,000 clones in the sample, 70% to 90% were seen once. On this clone: Its antigen is not identified.

Study outcomes and limitations: Among recipient marrow samples, GvH clones were found; some appeared first in ileum or blood.

Source: unstimulated CD8+ T cells sorted from spleen or lymph node cells, taken before intestinal transplant. The TCR originated in a human donor who received an intestinal transplant.

The CDR3 sequence is CASSEAPGNNQPQHF. The CDR3 bases are TGTGCCAGCAGTGAAGCGCCGGGGAACAATCAGCCCCAGCATTTT. V is TRBV6-1 and J is TRBJ1-5; D ambiguous. The germline V gene encodes CDR1 MNHNS and CDR2 SASEGT. Trimming stripped 0 bases from V and 3 bases from J, with 9 bases between. The CDR3 has 15 amino acids.